This T cell receptor (beta chain) was observed in a study of long-term antiretroviral therapy in people with HIV. Each specimen consisted of about 0.9-11 million cryopreserved PBMC prior to extraction of DNA. As regards this clone: Its antigen remains unknown.

Samples were assayed with immunoSEQ v3.0 at survey level. For every sample, sequencing targeted about 35,000-55,000 T-cell genomes. Method: immunoSEQ multiplex PCR; TCRdb's copy keeps in-frame clones and lacks some. The sample records around 14,000 clones, over 70% being singletons. Study-wide results and limits: Diversity went up after ART and still fell short of transplant donor controls. Repertoires in HIV (unlike those of controls) had narrower CDR3 length ranges.

CDR1 and CDR2 from the germline V gene are MNHEY and SMNVEV (reference sequence). The CDR3 consists of 13 residues. The ends were cut back, 6 bases at V and 3 bases at J, with 12 bases in the middle. This TCR came from a man in his forties with HIV. Sequencing used unsorted PBMCs, obtained 1.3 years before starting antiretroviral therapy. The genes are TRBV27 and TRBJ2-7; D is ambiguous. CDR3 sequence: CASSSAYFYEQYF. For the CDR3, the DNA is TGTGCCAGCAGCTCCGCATACTTCTACGAGCAGTACTTC.